This entry lists 10 T cell receptor beta chains sequenced from one sample in a study of metastatic and nonmetastatic thyroid tumors. All patients reached thyroid surgery having received no treatment beforehand. TCRdb re-called clones from the PCR reads using MiXCR. In the table there are 29,000 or so clones, 3.5% to 4.5% of which are singletons. Source material: blood. The receptors come from a female donor with papillary thyroid cancer or a benign thyroid nodule (not recorded which). Some clones in this sample may be carry-over from other donors' samples.

The rearrangement uses TRBV12-3 or TRBV12-4 and TRBJ2-3; TRBD2 matches at 9 bases. With V trimmed by 5 bases and J by 4 bases, 7 bases remained unmatched. The CDR3 is made up of 15 amino acids. CDR3 DNA: TGTGCCAGCAGTCATAGCGGGAGCATCGCAGATACGCAGTATTTT. Its protein is CASSHSGSIADTQYF.

This sequence joins TRBV10-1 and TRBJ2-2, with TRBD2 matching over 8 bases. The V gene's germline CDR1 is WNHNN and CDR2 SYGVQD (reference sequence). J gave up 5 bases and V 3 bases, and 14 bases lay outside the gene matches. This CDR3 has 18 amino acids. CDR3 in DNA: TGCGCCAGCAGTGAACACAGCGGGAGAGCCTGGGGGACCGGGGAGCTGTTTTTT. It encodes CASSEHSGRAWGTGELFF.

This clone appeared a few times. A junction end diverges from the germline sequence, so it may reflect a read error. This chain links TRBV25-1 with TRBJ2-7; 10 nucleotides agree with TRBD1. Germline-derived CDR1 and CDR2 are MGHDK and SYGVNS. This CDR3 spans 15 amino acids. The CDR3 DNA sequence: TGTGCCAGCAGTGATTGGACAGGGGGTTTCGGAGAGCATTACTTC. This sequence encodes CASSDWTGGFGEHYF.

Concerning this clone: An end of the junction differs from the germline gene, which may be a read error. The genes are TRBV6-1 and TRBJ1-2; the D is unclear. CDR1 is MNHNS, CDR2 SASEGT, per germline. The CDR3 covers 14 residues. The CDR3, as DNA: TGTGCCAGCAGCCTAAGGTCCGGGAACTGTGGCTACACCTTC. Encoded protein: CASSLRSGNCGYTF.

By share, this clone ranks as medium-sized. This sequence joins TRBV15 and TRBJ1-2; perhaps TRBD1 as D (5 bases). The CDR3 spans 14 residues. V lost 0 bases and J 4 bases, leaving 9 bases between the germline ends. In germline, CDR1 is LNHNV, CDR2 YYDKDF (reference sequence). The CDR3 spells CATSRDTGSYGYTF. The CDR3 DNA sequence: TGTGCCACCAGCAGAGATACAGGAAGCTATGGCTACACCTTC.

This clone came up a few times. J is TRBJ1-5 and V is TRBV12-3 or TRBV12-4, with D perhaps matching TRBD1 (5 bases). CDR3 length: 12 amino acids. Deletions cut 6 bases from V and 5 bases from J, with 8 bases between. CDR3 in amino acids: CASSPGDQPQHF. CDR3 sequence (DNA): TGTGCCAGCAGCCCGGGGGATCAGCCCCAGCATTTT.

This clone was picked up a small number of times. V gene TRBV27 combines with J gene TRBJ2-3; possible D gene TRBD2, 5 bases. The germline CDR1 and CDR2 sequences are MNHEY and SMNVEV (reference sequence). There are 14 residues in the CDR3. V was clipped by 4 bases and J by 6 bases, with 14 bases between them. The CDR3 DNA is TGTGCCAGCAGTTCCCGGACTTATTGGGATACGCAGTATTTT. Translation: CASSSRTYWDTQYF.

This clone was seen a handful of times. The chain has TRBV6-2 or TRBV6-3 and TRBJ1-4, with D unclear. V was cut by 5 bases and J by 8 bases, with 18 bases left in between. Germline CDR1 reads MNHEY; CDR2 reads SVGEGT. This CDR3 region has 15 residues. Here the CDR3 reads CASSVVPRRKEKLFF. The CDR3 region has the DNA TGTGCCAGCAGTGTTGTACCCAGGCGGAAAGAAAAACTGTTTTTT.

This chain uses TRBV19 with TRBJ2-2; 10 bases fit TRBD1. The CDR3 length is 14 residues. Germline CDR1 LNHDA, CDR2 SQIVND (reference sequence). V shed 5 bases, J shed 4 bases, and the junction held 1 base outside the gene matches. The CDR3 region is CASSWTGGTGELFF. CDR3 nucleotides: TGTGCCAGTAGTTGGACAGGGGGCACCGGGGAGCTGTTTTTT.

This clone was recorded a few times. The gene calls are TRBV10-3 and TRBJ2-7; D is ambiguous. V was shortened by 8 bases and J by 2 bases, with 10 bases between the two germline ends. The V gene's germline CDR1 is ENHRY and CDR2 SYGVKD. The CDR3 extends over 12 amino acids. CDR3 region: CAISESTYEQYF. CDR3 coding DNA: TGTGCCATCTCCGAATCCACCTACGAGCAGTACTTC.